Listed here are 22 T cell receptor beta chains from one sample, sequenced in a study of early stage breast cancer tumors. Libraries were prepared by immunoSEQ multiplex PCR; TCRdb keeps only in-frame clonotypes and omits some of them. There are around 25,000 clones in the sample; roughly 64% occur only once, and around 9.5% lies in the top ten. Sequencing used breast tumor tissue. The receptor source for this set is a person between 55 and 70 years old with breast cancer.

Here the CDR3 reads CASSLDRGPTSGANVLTF. The CDR3 nucleotides read TGTGCCAGCAGCTTGGACAGGGGCCCAACCTCTGGGGCCAACGTCCTGACTTTC. The genes are TRBV5-4 and TRBJ2-6, with 7 bases lining up with TRBD1. Losses at the gene ends were 0 bases for V and 0 bases for J; bases not matched to a gene: 6. The CDR3 contains 18 residues. CDR1 and CDR2 (germline): SGHNT, YYREEE (reference sequence).

The CDR3 DNA follows: TGTGCCAGCAGCTTTGTCGGGGGGAAACCTTCCTACGAGCAGTACTTC. It encodes CASSFVGGKPSYEQYF. V usage is TRBV7-8 and J usage is TRBJ2-7; 7 bases map to TRBD2. The germline CDR1 and CDR2 sequences are SGHVS and FQNEAQ. The V segment lost 3 bases and the J segment 1 base; nucleotides outside the gene matches: 9. The CDR3 spans 16 residues. Supplemented by reference TRBV7-8 and TRBJ2-7, the full variable domain reads GAGVSQSPRYKVAKRGQDVALRCDPISGHVSLFWYQQALGQGPEFLTYFQNEAQLDKSGLPSDRFFAERPEGSVSTLKIQRTQQEDSAVYLCASSFVGGKPSYEQYFGPGTRLTVT.

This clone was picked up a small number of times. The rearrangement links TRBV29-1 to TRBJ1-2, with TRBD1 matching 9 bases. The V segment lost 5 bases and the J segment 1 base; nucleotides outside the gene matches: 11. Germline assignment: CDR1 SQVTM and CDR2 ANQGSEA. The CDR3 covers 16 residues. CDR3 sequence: CSVYGTGSLFNYGYTF. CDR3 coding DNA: TGCAGCGTTTACGGGACAGGGAGCCTTTTTAACTATGGCTACACCTTC. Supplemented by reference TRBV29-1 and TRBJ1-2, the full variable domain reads SAVISQKPSRDICQRGTSLTIQCQVDSQVTMMFWYRQQPGQSLTLIATANQGSEATYESGFVIDKFPISRPNLTFSTLTVSNMSPEDSSIYLCSVYGTGSLFNYGYTFGSGTRLTVV.

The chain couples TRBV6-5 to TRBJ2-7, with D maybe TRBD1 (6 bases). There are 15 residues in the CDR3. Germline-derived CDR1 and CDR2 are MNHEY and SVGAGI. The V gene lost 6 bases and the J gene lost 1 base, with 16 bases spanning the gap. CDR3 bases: TGTGCCAGCAGAAGCGAACAGGGCCTTTCCTACGAGCAGTACTTC. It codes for CASRSEQGLSYEQYF.

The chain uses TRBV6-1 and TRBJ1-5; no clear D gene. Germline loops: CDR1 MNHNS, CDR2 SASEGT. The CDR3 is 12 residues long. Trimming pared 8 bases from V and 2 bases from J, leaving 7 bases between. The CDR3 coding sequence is TGTGCCAGCGATCCGGGCAATCAGCCCCAGCATTTT. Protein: CASDPGNQPQHF.

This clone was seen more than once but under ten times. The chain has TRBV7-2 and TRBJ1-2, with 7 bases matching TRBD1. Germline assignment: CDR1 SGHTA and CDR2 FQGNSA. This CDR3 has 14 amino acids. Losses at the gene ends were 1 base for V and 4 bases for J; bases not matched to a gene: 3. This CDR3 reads CASSLDAGGYGYTF. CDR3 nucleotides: TGTGCCAGCAGCTTAGATGCAGGGGGCTATGGCTACACCTTC.

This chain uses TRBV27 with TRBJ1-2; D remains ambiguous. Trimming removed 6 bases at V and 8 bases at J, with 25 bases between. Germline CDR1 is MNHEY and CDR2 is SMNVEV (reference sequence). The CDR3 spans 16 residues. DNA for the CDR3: TGTGCCAGCAGCAGTGCGATCGCGAGGGTATCGAGGGGCTACACCTTC. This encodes CASSSAIARVSRGYTF.

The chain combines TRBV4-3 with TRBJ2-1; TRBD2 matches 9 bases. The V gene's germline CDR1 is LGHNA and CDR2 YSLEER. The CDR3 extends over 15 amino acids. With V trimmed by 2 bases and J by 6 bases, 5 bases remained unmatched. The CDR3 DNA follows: TGCGCCAGCAGCCAATCGGCGGGAGGGGTCAATGAGCAGTTCTTC. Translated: CASSQSAGGVNEQFF.

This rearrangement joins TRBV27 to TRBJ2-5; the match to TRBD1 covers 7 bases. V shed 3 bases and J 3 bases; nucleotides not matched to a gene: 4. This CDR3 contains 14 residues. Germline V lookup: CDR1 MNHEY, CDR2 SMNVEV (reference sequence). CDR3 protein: CASSLTGSKETQYF. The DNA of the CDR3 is TGTGCCAGCAGTTTGACAGGGTCCAAAGAGACCCAGTACTTC.

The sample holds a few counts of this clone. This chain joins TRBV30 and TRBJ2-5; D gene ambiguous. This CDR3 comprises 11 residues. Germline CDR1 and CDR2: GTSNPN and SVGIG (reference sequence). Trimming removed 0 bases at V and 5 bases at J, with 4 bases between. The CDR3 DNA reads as TGTGCCTGGAGTGTGGCCGAGACCCAGTACTTC. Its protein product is CAWSVAETQYF.

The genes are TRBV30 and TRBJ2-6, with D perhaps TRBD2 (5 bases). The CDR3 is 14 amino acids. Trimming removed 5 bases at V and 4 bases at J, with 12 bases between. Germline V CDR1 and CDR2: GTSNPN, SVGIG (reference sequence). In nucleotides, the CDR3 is TGTGCCTGGGGGTCGGGGATGGGGGCCAACGTCCTGACTTTC. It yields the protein CAWGSGMGANVLTF.

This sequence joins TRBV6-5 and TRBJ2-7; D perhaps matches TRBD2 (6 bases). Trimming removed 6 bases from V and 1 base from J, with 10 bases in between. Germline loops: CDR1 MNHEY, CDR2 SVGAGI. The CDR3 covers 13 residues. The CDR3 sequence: CASRIGLSYEQYF. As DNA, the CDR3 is TGTGCCAGCAGGATAGGACTATCCTACGAGCAGTACTTC.

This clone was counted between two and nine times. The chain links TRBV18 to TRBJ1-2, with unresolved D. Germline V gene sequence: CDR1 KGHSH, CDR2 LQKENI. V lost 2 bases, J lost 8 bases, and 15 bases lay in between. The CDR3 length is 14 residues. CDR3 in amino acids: CASSPAARSGGYTF. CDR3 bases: TGTGCCAGCTCACCAGCGGCTCGAAGCGGGGGCTACACCTTC.

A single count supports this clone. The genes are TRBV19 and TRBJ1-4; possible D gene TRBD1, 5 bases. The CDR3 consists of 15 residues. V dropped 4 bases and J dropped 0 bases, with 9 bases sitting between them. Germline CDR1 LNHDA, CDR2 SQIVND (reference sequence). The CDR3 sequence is CASSKGFATNEKLFF. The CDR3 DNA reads TGTGCCAGTAGTAAGGGGTTCGCAACTAATGAAAAACTGTTTTTT.

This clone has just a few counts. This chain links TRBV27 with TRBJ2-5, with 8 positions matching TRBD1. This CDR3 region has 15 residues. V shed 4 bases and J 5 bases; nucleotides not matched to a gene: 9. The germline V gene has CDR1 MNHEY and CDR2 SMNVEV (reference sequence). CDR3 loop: CASSSIPDREETQYF. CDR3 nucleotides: TGTGCCAGCAGTTCAATACCGGACAGGGAGGAGACCCAGTACTTC.

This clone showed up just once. The CDR3 bases are TGTGCCAGCAGCTTAGCTAGCGGGAGCTCCTACGAGCAGTACTTC. Amino acids: CASSLASGSSYEQYF. The V gene is TRBV7-2, the J gene TRBJ2-7, with 9 bases fitting TRBD2. Unmatched junction bases numbered 0, after V lost 0 bases and J lost 0 bases. The CDR3 runs 15 residues. Germline V lookup: CDR1 SGHTA, CDR2 FQGNSA.

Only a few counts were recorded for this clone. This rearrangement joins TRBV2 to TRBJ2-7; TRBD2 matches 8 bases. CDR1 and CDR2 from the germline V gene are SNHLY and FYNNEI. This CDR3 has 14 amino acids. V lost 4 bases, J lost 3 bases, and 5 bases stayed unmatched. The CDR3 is CASSGAGGVYEQYF. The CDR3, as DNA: TGTGCCAGCAGTGGGGCGGGAGGTGTCTACGAGCAGTACTTC.

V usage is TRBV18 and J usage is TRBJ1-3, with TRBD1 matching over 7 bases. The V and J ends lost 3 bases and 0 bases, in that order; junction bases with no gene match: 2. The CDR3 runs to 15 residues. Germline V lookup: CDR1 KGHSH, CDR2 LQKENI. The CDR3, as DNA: TGTGCCAGCTCACCGGGACAGCACTCTGGAAACACCATATATTTT. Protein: CASSPGQHSGNTIYF.

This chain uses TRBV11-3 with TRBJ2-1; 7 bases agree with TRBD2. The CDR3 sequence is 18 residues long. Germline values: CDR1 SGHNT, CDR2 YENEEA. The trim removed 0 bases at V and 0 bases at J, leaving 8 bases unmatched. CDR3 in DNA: TGTGCCAGCAGCTTAGATCAAGCGGGGTCGAGCTCCTACAATGAGCAGTTCTTC. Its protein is CASSLDQAGSSSYNEQFF. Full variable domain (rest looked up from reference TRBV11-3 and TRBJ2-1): EAGVVQSPRYKIIEKKQPVAFWCNPISGHNTLYWYLQNLGQGPELLIRYENEEAVDDSQLPKDRFSAERLKGVDSTLKIQPAELGDSAVYLCASSLDQAGSSSYNEQFFGPGTRLTVL.

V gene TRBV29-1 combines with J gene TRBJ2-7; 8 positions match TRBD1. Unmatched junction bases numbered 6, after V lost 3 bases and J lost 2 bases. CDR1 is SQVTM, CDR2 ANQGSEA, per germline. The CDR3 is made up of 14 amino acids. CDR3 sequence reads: CSVDLGQGTYEQYF. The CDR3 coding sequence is TGCAGCGTTGACCTCGGACAGGGAACCTACGAGCAGTACTTC.

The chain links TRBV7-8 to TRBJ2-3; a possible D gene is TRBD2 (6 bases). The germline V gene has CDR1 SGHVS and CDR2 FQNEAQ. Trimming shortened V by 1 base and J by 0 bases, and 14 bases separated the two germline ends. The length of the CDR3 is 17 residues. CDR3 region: CASSLGAGPASTDTQYF. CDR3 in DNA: TGTGCCAGCAGCTTAGGGGCGGGACCCGCTAGCACAGATACGCAGTATTTT.

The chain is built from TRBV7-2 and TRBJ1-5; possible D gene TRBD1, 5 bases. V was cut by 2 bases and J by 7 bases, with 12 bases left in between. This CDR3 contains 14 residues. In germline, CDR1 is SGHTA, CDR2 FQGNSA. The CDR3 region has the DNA TGTGCCAGCAGCTTATCTGGGGCAGGGCAGCCCCAGCATTTT. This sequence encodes CASSLSGAGQPQHF.